The next 26 T cell receptor beta chains were all read from a single sample in a study of vaccination effects on CD4 cells after COVID-19. Peptide-pool stimulation followed by sequencing identified expanded antigen-specific CD4+ clonotypes in the ViraFEST assay. Culturing for about 10 days preceded CD4+ T cell isolation. Subjects were given two BNT162b2 or mRNA-1273 vaccine doses. No antigen is known for these receptors. The data were produced by immunoSEQ multiplex PCR, yet TCRdb's version contains in-frame clones alone and is incomplete. Altogether 30,000 to 40,000 clones are present, around 80% being singletons, with the ten largest covering approximately 2%. The sequencing used CD4+ T cells from PBMCs cultured with HCoV-NL63 spike peptides, collected after COVID-19 vaccination. All receptors derive from a human donor who received a COVID-19 vaccine. Some clones in this sample may be carry-over from other donors' samples.

This chain connects TRBV9 to TRBJ2-7, with TRBD1 as a possible D gene (5 bases). Trimming took off 5 bases at V and 7 bases at J, with 7 bases between the two ends. The CDR3 is made up of 10 amino acids. CDR1 is SGDLS, CDR2 YYNGEE, per germline. The CDR3 is CASSRQEQYV. The CDR3 bases are TGTGCCAGCAGTAGACAGGAGCAGTACGTC.

This clone was detected only a few times. The chain uses TRBV29-1 and TRBJ1-2; tentative D call: TRBD1 (6 bases). Germline V lookup: CDR1 SQVTM, CDR2 ANQGSEA. This CDR3 comprises 14 residues. V lost 3 bases, J lost 0 bases, and 11 bases lay in between. CDR3 sequence reads: CSVDRDTANYGYTF. CDR3 sequence (DNA): TGCAGCGTTGACAGGGACACCGCTAACTATGGCTACACCTTC.

The chain is built from TRBV19 and TRBJ1-4; D unclear. Germline CDR1 is LNHDA and CDR2 is SQIVND (reference sequence). The CDR3 covers 12 residues. Trimming left V 6 bases short and J 5 bases short, with 7 bases between. CDR3 amino acids: CASSRRNEKLFF. The CDR3 DNA sequence: TGTGCCAGTAGCCGGCGGAATGAAAAACTGTTTTTT.

This chain connects TRBV7-3 to TRBJ2-5, with TRBD2 matching 14 bases. V trimming: 4 bases; J trimming: 5 bases; junction bases outside the gene matches: 6. This CDR3 region has 16 residues. Germline assignment: CDR1 SGHTA and CDR2 FQGTGA. CDR3 in amino acids: CASSSRLAGGRETQYF. In nucleotides, the CDR3 is TGTGCCAGCAGCTCGAGACTAGCGGGGGGGCGGGAGACCCAGTACTTC.

The chain couples TRBV11-1 to TRBJ2-3, with D perhaps matching TRBD1 (6 bases). The CDR3 length is 16 residues. In germline, CDR1 is SGHAT, CDR2 FQDESV (reference sequence). V was cut by 3 bases and J by 3 bases, with 16 bases left in between. The CDR3 DNA is TGTGCCAGCAGCTTGTCTTGGCAGGGGTCGACAGATACGCAGTATTTT. Its translation is CASSLSWQGSTDTQYF.

V gene TRBV5-5 combines with J gene TRBJ2-5; D call uncertain. The CDR3 sequence is 12 residues long. CDR1 and CDR2 (germline): SGHKS, YYEKEE (reference sequence). Trimming shortened V by 6 bases and J by 5 bases, and 11 bases separated the two germline ends. The CDR3 region is CASTPAEETQYF. As DNA, the CDR3 is TGTGCCAGCACCCCAGCAGAGGAGACCCAGTACTTC.

The rearrangement links TRBV5-1 to TRBJ2-4; 7 bases match TRBD2. Per germline, CDR1 SGHRS and CDR2 YFSETQ. This CDR3 spans 12 amino acids. V lost 5 bases to trimming and J lost 7 bases; unmatched junction nucleotides: 3. The CDR3 nucleotides are TGCGCCAGCAGTCTCGGGGGGAACATTCAGTACTTC. Translating gives CASSLGGNIQYF.

This clone was picked up a small number of times. The CDR3 DNA reads TGCAGCGTCGACAGGGGATTGGACACCGGGGAGCTGTTTTTT. Translated: CSVDRGLDTGELFF. V and J are TRBV29-1 and TRBJ2-2; 8 bases line up with TRBD1. The J segment lost 3 bases and the V segment lost 6 bases, leaving 6 bases of the junction unmatched. The CDR3 has 14 residues. Germline V lookup: CDR1 SQVTM, CDR2 ANQGSEA.

The chain recombines TRBV18 with TRBJ1-5, with 7 bases lining up with TRBD1. The CDR3 extends over 15 amino acids. Germline V lookup: CDR1 KGHSH, CDR2 LQKENI. J was trimmed by 1 base and V by 4 bases; bases with no gene match: 4. In nucleotides, the CDR3 is TGTGCCAGCTCACTTACGGGACAGAGCAATCAGCCCCAGCATTTT. The encoded protein is CASSLTGQSNQPQHF.

V gene TRBV18 combines with J gene TRBJ2-1, with D maybe TRBD1 (6 bases). The CDR3 runs 17 residues. The V gene's germline CDR1 is KGHSH and CDR2 LQKENI. V was clipped by 0 bases and J by 8 bases, with 20 bases between them. The CDR3 sequence: CASSPPRLGRGFHEQFF. The DNA for the CDR3 is TGTGCCAGCTCACCACCTCGCTTGGGCAGGGGATTTCATGAGCAGTTCTTC.

CDR3 in amino acids: CSAPGGQGTGELFF. Here the CDR3 DNA reads TGCAGCGCCCCCGGCGGGCAGGGCACCGGGGAGCTGTTTTTT. The genes are TRBV29-1 and TRBJ2-2; D tentatively reads TRBD1 or TRBD2 (5 bases each). CDR3 length: 14 residues. Trimming took 7 bases from V and 4 from J, leaving 16 bases between them. Germline V gene data show CDR1 as SQVTM and CDR2 as ANQGSEA.

CDR3 sequence: CASRLNEKLFF. CDR3 sequence (DNA): TGTGCCAGCCGCCTAAATGAAAAACTGTTTTTT. The V and J genes are TRBV6-5 and TRBJ1-4; no reliable D call. Trimming stripped 8 bases from V and 5 bases from J, with 6 bases between. The CDR3 sequence is 11 residues long. CDR1 MNHEY and CDR2 SVGAGI come from the germline V gene.

This clone was observed a few times. V gene TRBV5-1 combines with J gene TRBJ2-3; D gene unclear. In germline, CDR1 is SGHRS, CDR2 YFSETQ. This CDR3 has 14 amino acids. The germline V and J ends were trimmed by 1 base and 5 bases, with 11 bases remaining between them. CDR3 residues: CASSLSGSVDTQYF. The CDR3 bases are TGCGCCAGCAGCTTGTCGGGTTCTGTAGATACGCAGTATTTT. Complete variable domain (other parts from reference TRBV5-1 and TRBJ2-3): KAGVTQTPRYLIKTRGQQVTLSCSPISGHRSVSWYQQTPGQGLQFLFEYFSETQRNKGNFPGRFSGRQFSNSRSEMNVSTLELGDSALYLCASSLSGSVDTQYFGPGTRLTVL.

The chain has TRBV12-3 or TRBV12-4 and TRBJ1-6; TRBD1 matches 8 bases. This CDR3 has 13 residues. V dropped 8 bases and J dropped 7; count of bases not matched to a gene: 4. CDR3 bases: TGTGCCAGCGGACAGGGAAACAATTCACCCCTCCACTTT. Its protein product is CASGQGNNSPLHF.

The chain is built from TRBV9 and TRBJ1-4; no clear D. The CDR3 consists of 14 residues. V lost 1 base to trimming and J lost 8 bases, with 12 bases between them. Germline V gene data show CDR1 as SGDLS and CDR2 as YYNGEE. DNA for the CDR3: TGTGCCAGCAGCGTAACCACCCCCCCAGAAAAACTGTTTTTT. Its translation: CASSVTTPPEKLFF.

Only a few counts were recorded for this clone. This chain uses TRBV5-1 with TRBJ2-6; D is unresolved. V shed 4 bases and J shed 0 bases, with 5 bases lying between them. The CDR3 spans 14 residues. In germline, CDR1 is SGHRS, CDR2 YFSETQ. The CDR3 is CASSVYSGANVLTF. The DNA for the CDR3 is TGCGCCAGCAGCGTCTACTCTGGGGCCAACGTCCTGACTTTC.

The genes are TRBV7-9 and TRBJ1-2; D uncertain. Per germline, CDR1 SEHNR and CDR2 FQNEAQ (reference sequence). CDR3 length equals 13 residues. Trimming took 0 bases from V and 2 from J, leaving 4 bases between them. This CDR3 is CASSLAENYGYTF. The CDR3 nucleotides read TGTGCCAGCAGCTTAGCGGAAAACTATGGCTACACCTTC.

This rearrangement joins TRBV5-1 to TRBJ1-3; D is uncertain. Trimming shortened V by 1 base and J by 4 bases, and 12 bases separated the two germline ends. Germline V gene sequence: CDR1 SGHRS, CDR2 YFSETQ. This CDR3 has 15 residues. Here the CDR3 reads CASSLSLGAGNTIYF. The CDR3 DNA reads as TGCGCCAGCAGCTTGTCCCTGGGCGCCGGAAACACCATATATTTT. Drawing the rest from reference TRBV5-1 and TRBJ1-3, the complete variable domain is KAGVTQTPRYLIKTRGQQVTLSCSPISGHRSVSWYQQTPGQGLQFLFEYFSETQRNKGNFPGRFSGRQFSNSRSEMNVSTLELGDSALYLCASSLSLGAGNTIYFGEGSWLTVV.

The chain joins TRBV6-1 to TRBJ2-7; TRBD1 aligns across 9 bases. Trimming took 2 bases from V and 0 from J; bases not matched to a gene: 5. Germline V CDR1 and CDR2: MNHNS, SASEGT. CDR3 length equals 16 residues. The CDR3 DNA reads as TGTGCCAGCAGTGAATATGACAGGGGGAACTCCTACGAGCAGTACGTC. It specifies CASSEYDRGNSYEQYV.

V and J are TRBV5-6 and TRBJ1-2, with a possible D match to TRBD1 (5 bases). This CDR3 region has 14 residues. Trimming took off 5 bases at V and 8 bases at J, with 19 bases between the two ends. Germline lookup yields CDR1 SGHDT and CDR2 YYEEEE. The CDR3 loop is CASRPRDFKEGYTF. The CDR3 DNA is TGTGCCAGCAGACCGAGGGACTTCAAGGAGGGCTACACCTTC. Complete variable domain (other parts from reference TRBV5-6 and TRBJ1-2): DAGVTQSPTHLIKTRGQQVTLRCSPKSGHDTVSWYQQALGQGPQFIFQYYEEEERQRGNFPDRFSGHQFPNYSSELNVNALLLGDSALYLCASRPRDFKEGYTFGSGTRLTVV.

This clone was detected once. The CDR3 sequence is CASSSTSGGSTDTQYF. The CDR3 region has the DNA TGCGCCAGCAGCTCGACTAGCGGGGGGAGCACAGATACGCAGTATTTT. The J gene is TRBJ2-3, the V gene TRBV5-1, with 13 bases lining up with TRBD2. This CDR3 spans 16 amino acids. Per germline, CDR1 SGHRS and CDR2 YFSETQ. After removal of 3 bases from V and 0 bases from J, the junction contained 1 base not matched to a gene.

This clone was found a few times. The chain carries TRBV6-1 and TRBJ1-2; D is ambiguous. This CDR3 has 13 residues. Germline CDR1 MNHNS, CDR2 SASEGT. Trimming removed 2 bases at V and 2 bases at J, with 6 bases between. The DNA for the CDR3 is TGTGCCAGCAGTGAATTTGTCAACTATGGCTACACCTTC. This sequence encodes CASSEFVNYGYTF.

Notes on this clone: This same CDR3 is encoded by further DNA sequences in the sample. This chain uses TRBV5-6 with TRBJ2-5; TRBD1 aligns across 12 bases. CDR1 is SGHDT and CDR2 is YYEEEE in the germline V gene. The J segment lost 3 bases and the V segment lost 0 bases, leaving 3 bases of the junction unmatched. The CDR3 contains 16 residues. CDR3 sequence: CASSLGGTGGKETQYF. CDR3 nucleotide sequence: TGTGCCAGCAGCTTGGGTGGGACAGGGGGCAAAGAGACCCAGTACTTC.

This clone occurred once. The chain couples TRBV29-1 to TRBJ2-1, with 11 bases aligning to TRBD1. This CDR3 is 13 amino acids long. Trimming removed 7 bases from V and 7 bases from J; junction bases left unmatched: 6. Germline-derived CDR1 and CDR2 are SQVTM and ANQGSEA. CDR3 protein: CSGGTGGENEQFF. The CDR3 bases are TGCAGCGGGGGGACAGGGGGTGAGAATGAGCAGTTCTTC.

The CDR3 bases are TGTGCCACCACCCTTGGCACGATGAACACTGAAGCTTTCTTT. Translated, it gives CATTLGTMNTEAFF. The chain has TRBV24-1 and TRBJ1-1, with no clear D. The CDR3 sequence is 14 residues long. Germline CDR1 KGHDR, CDR2 SFDVKD. V gave up 8 bases and J gave up 0 bases, with 12 bases separating them.

J is TRBJ1-1 and V is TRBV2; D remains unclear. The CDR3 is 14 residues long. The V and J ends lost 7 bases and 0 bases respectively, with 12 bases between them. CDR1 is SNHLY and CDR2 is FYNNEI in the germline V gene. The CDR3 sequence: CASTWRTVNTEAFF. CDR3 sequence (DNA): TGTGCCAGCACGTGGAGGACCGTGAACACTGAAGCTTTCTTT. Complete variable domain (other parts from reference TRBV2 and TRBJ1-1): EPEVTQTPSHQVTQMGQEVILRCVPISNHLYFYWYRQILGQKVEFLVSFYNNEISEKSEIFDDQFSVERPDGSNFTLKIRSTKLEDSAMYFCASTWRTVNTEAFFGQGTRLTVV.